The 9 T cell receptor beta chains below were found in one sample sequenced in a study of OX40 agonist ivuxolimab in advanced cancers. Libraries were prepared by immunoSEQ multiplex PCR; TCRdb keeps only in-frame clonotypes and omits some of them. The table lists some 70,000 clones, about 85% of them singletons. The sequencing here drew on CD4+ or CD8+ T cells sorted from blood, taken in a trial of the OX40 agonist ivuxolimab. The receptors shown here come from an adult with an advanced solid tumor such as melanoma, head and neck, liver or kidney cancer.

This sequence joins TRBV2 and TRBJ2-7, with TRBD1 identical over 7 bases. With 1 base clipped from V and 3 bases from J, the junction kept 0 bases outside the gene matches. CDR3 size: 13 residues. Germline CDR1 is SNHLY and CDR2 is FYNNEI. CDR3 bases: TGTGCCAGCAGTGAAGGGACAGGCTACGAGCAGTACTTC. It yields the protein CASSEGTGYEQYF.

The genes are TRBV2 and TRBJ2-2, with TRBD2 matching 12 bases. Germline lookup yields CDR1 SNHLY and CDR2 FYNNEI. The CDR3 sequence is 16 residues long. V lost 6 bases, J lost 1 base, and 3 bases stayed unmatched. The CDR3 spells CASRTGLAGNTGELFF. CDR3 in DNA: TGTGCCAGCAGGACGGGACTAGCGGGGAACACCGGGGAGCTGTTTTTT.

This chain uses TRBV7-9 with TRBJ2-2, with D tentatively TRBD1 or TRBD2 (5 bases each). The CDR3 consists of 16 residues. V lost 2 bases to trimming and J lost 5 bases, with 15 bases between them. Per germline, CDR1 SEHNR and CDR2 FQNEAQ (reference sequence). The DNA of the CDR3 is TGTGCCAGCAGCTTAAAGGGGAGACCCTGGACCGGGGAGCTGTTTTTT. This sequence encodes CASSLKGRPWTGELFF.

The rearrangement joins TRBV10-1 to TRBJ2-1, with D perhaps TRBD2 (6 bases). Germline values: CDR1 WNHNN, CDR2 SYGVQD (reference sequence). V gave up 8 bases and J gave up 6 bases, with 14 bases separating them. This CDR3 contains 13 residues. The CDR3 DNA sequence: TGCGCCAGCGGGGTTAGCGGAGCCAATGAGCAGTTCTTC. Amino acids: CASGVSGANEQFF.

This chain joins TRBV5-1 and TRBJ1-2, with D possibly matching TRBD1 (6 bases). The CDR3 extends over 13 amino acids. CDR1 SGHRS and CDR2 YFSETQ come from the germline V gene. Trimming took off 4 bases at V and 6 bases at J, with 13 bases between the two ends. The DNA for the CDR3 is TGCGCCAGCAGCCGCAACAGGGTCCATGGCTACACCTTC. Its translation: CASSRNRVHGYTF.

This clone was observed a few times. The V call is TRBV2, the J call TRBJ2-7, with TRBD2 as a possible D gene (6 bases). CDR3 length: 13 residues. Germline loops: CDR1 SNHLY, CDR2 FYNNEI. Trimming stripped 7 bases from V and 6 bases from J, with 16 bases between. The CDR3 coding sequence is TGTGCCAGCAAACCCATCGGGGGTGGCGAGCAGTACTTC. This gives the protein CASKPIGGGEQYF. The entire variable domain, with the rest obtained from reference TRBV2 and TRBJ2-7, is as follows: EPEVTQTPSHQVTQMGQEVILRCVPISNHLYFYWYRQILGQKVEFLVSFYNNEISEKSEIFDDQFSVERPDGSNFTLKIRSTKLEDSAMYFCASKPIGGGEQYFGPGTRLTVT.

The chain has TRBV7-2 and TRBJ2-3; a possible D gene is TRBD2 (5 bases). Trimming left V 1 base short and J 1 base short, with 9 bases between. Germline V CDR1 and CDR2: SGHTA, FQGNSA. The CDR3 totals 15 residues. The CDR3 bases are TGTGCCAGCAGCTTAGTCCTAGCAGGCACAGATACGCAGTATTTT. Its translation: CASSLVLAGTDTQYF.

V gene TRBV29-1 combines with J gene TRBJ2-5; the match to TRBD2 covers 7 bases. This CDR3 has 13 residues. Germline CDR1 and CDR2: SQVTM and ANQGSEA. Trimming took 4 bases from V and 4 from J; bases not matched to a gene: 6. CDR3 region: CSVVRGRGETQYF. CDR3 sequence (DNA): TGCAGCGTTGTTCGCGGGAGAGGAGAGACCCAGTACTTC.

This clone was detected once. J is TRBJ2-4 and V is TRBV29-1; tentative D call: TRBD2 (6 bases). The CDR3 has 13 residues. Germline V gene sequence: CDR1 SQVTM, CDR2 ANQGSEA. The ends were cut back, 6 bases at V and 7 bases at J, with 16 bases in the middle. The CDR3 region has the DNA TGCAGCGTGGCCGTCGGGGGAATCAACATTCAGTACTTC. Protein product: CSVAVGGINIQYF.